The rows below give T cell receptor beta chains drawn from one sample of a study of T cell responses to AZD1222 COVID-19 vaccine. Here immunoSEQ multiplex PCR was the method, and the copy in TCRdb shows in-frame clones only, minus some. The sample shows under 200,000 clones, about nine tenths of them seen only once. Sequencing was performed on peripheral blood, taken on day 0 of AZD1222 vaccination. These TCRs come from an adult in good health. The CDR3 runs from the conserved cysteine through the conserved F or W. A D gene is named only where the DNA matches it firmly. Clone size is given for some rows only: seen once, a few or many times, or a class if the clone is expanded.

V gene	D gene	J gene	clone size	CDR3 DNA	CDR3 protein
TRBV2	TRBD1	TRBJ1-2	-	TGTGCCAGCAGCGCCGGACAGGGTGGTTATGGCTACACCTTC	CASSAGQGGYGYTF
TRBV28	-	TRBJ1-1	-	TGTGCCAGCAGTTCAAACACAGCCTTCACTGAAGCTTTCTTT	CASSSNTAFTEAFF
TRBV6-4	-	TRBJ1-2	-	TGTGCCAGCAGTGACGAAGGAGGCTATGGCTACACCTTC	CASSDEGGYGYTF
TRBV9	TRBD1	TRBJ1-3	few	TGTGCCAGCAGCGTAGGCGGGACAGGGCCCAGGTTT	CASSVGGTGPRF
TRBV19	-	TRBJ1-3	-	TGTGCCAGTAGTCTGGGCTCTGGAAACACCATATATTTT	CASSLGSGNTIYF
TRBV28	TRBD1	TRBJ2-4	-	TGTGCCAGCAAAGGATCCGGGACAGCAAAAAACATTCAGTACTTC	CASKGSGTAKNIQYF
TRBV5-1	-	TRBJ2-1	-	TGCGCCAGCAGCTTGGCGAATTCGCAGTTCTTC	CASSLANSQFF
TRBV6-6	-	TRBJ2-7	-	TGTGCCAGCAGTTGGCGGGCGAGCGAGCAGTACTTC	CASSWRASEQYF
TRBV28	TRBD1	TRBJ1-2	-	TGTGCCAGCAGTTCCGGGCCGGGGGGGACAGTAGGTTATGGCTACACCTTC	CASSSGPGGTVGYGYTF
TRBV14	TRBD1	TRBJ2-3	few	TGTGCCAGCAGGCCCGGGACAGGGGCCACAGATACGCAGTATTTT	CASRPGTGATDTQYF
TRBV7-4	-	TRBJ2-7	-	TGTGCCAGCAGCTTCTGGGCCCTTAGCTCCTACGAGCAGTACTTC	CASSFWALSSYEQYF
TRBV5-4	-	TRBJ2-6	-	TGTGCCAGCAGCCCCAAGCAGACCTACTCTGGGGCCAACGTCCTGACTTTC	CASSPKQTYSGANVLTF
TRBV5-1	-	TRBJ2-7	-	TGCGCCAGCAGCTTGGTGGGGCCGGGCAGGGGTGAGCAGTACTTC	CASSLVGPGRGEQYF
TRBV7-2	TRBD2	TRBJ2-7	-	TGTGCCAGCAGCTTAGCCGGGACTAGCGGGCTACCCTACGAGCAGTACTTC	CASSLAGTSGLPYEQYF
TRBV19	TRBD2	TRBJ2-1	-	TGTGCCAGTAGTACTGCGGGACTAGCGGGAGTAAAACTGTTCTTC	CASSTAGLAGVKLFF
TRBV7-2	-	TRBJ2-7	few	TGTGCCAGCAGCTTAGAGGCAGGACCCTTCTACGAGCAGTACTTC	CASSLEAGPFYEQYF
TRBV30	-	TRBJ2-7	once	TGTGCCTGTCGAACGTACTCCTACGAGCAGTACTTC	CACRTYSYEQYF
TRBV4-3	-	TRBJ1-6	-	TGCGCCAGCAGCCAAGATGTCGGGAGTAATTCGCCCCTCCACTTT	CASSQDVGSNSPLHF
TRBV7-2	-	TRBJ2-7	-	TGTGCCAGCAGCTCCCTTACATCCTGGGGTGACGAGCAGTACTTC	CASSSLTSWGDEQYF
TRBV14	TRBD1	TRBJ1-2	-	TGTGCCAGCAGCCAGGGAGACAGGGGCTATGGCTACACCTTC	CASSQGDRGYGYTF
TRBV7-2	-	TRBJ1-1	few	TGTGCCAGCAGCTTAGGGCCCTCGAGGACTGAAGCTTTCTTT	CASSLGPSRTEAFF
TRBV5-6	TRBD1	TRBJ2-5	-	TGTGCCAGCAGCCGGGACAGGGTAACAGAGACCCAGTACTTC	CASSRDRVTETQYF
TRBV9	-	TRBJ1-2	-	TGTGCCAGCAGCGTAGGCGGGGGCGCGGCTCTTGGCTACACCTTC	CASSVGGGAALGYTF
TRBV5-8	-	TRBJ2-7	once	TGTGCCAGCAGTTCTAGAGCCTACGAGCAGTACTTC	CASSSRAYEQYF
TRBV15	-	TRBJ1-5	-	TGTGCCACCAGCAGAGATCATAATCAGCCCCAGCATTTT	CATSRDHNQPQHF
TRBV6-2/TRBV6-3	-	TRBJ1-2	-	TGTGCCAGCAGTCAACTCTTGGTAGATGGCTACACCTTC	CASSQLLVDGYTF
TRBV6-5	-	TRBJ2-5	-	TGTGCCAGCGCCCCCCGGGGGGCACTGGAGACCCAGTACTTC	CASAPRGALETQYF
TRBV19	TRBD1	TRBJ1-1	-	TGTGCCAGTAGTATAGCCTGGACAGGGATGAACACTGAAGCTTTCTTT	CASSIAWTGMNTEAFF
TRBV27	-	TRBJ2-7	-	TGTGCCAGCAGTTTATCCAGGGCCAGGGACGAGCAGTACTTC	CASSLSRARDEQYF
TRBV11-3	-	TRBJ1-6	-	TGTGCCAGCAGCTTGGGAGAGCCTAATTCACCCCTCCACTTT	CASSLGEPNSPLHF
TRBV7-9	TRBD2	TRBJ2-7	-	TGTGCCAGCAGCTTAGCCGGAGCGGGAGCGGGTGAACGGCAGTACTTC	CASSLAGAGAGERQYF
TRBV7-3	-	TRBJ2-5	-	TGTGCCAGCAGCTTAGGGGGTCGGGAGACCCAGTACTTC	CASSLGGRETQYF
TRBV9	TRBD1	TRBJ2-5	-	TGTGCCAGCAGCACCCCCGAAGGGACAGGGGGCGAGGTGAGGGGAGAGACCCAGTACTTC	CASSTPEGTGGEVRGETQYF
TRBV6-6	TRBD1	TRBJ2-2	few	TGTGCCAGCAGCCCCCGCGCCCGACAGGGGGTTAGGCGGAACACCGGGGAGCTGTTTTTT	CASSPRARQGVRRNTGELFF
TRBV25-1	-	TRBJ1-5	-	TGTGCCAGCAGTGATCGGGGGGCTGGTCAGCCCCAGCATTTT	CASSDRGAGQPQHF
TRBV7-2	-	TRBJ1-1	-	TGTGCCAGCAGCTTAAGGGGGGGTGAAGGTGAAGCTTTCTTT	CASSLRGGEGEAFF
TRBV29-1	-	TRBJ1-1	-	TGCAGCGTCCAGGGGTTCATGAACACTGAAGCTTTCTTT	CSVQGFMNTEAFF
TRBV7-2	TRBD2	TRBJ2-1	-	TGTGCCAGCAGCTTAGGGGCTAGCGGGGGGTACAATGAGCAGTTCTTC	CASSLGASGGYNEQFF
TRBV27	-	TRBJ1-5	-	TGTGCCAGCAGTTCCCGAGGGGGGCGCCAGGAGCCCCAGCATTTT	CASSSRGGRQEPQHF
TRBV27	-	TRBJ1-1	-	TGTGCCAGCAGTAACACAGAAATGAAGGGCACTGAAGCTTTCTTT	CASSNTEMKGTEAFF
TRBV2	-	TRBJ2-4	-	TGTGCCAGCAGTGAAGCCGGAGGGAGAGGGGAGAACATTCAGTACTTC	CASSEAGGRGENIQYF
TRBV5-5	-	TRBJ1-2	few	TGTGCCTCCAACGAGGGGCAGGGCTATGGCTACACCTTC	CASNEGQGYGYTF
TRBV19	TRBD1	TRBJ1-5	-	TGTGCCAGTACCCCCCGGGACAGGGGATTTCAGCCCCAGCATTTT	CASTPRDRGFQPQHF
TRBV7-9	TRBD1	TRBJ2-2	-	TGTGCCAGCAGTCTTCCGGGACAGGGTAACACCGGGGAGCTGTTTTTT	CASSLPGQGNTGELFF
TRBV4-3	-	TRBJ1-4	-	TGCGCCAGCAGCCAAGACGCCCCCGGGGGGGTCCGCGGTGGTGAAAAACTGTTTTTT	CASSQDAPGGVRGGEKLFF
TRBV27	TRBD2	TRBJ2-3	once	TGTGCCAGCAGCGTTAGCGGGGGTGGGAAAAATACGCAGTATTTT	CASSVSGGGKNTQYF
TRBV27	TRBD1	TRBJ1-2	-	TGTGCCAGCAGTTTAACAGGGGATGGCTACACCTTC	CASSLTGDGYTF
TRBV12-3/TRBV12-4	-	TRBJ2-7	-	TGTGCCAGCAGTTTAGGACAGATCTACGAGCAGTACTTC	CASSLGQIYEQYF
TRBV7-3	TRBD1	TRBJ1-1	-	TGTGCCAGCAGGCGGGGACAGGGCCACACTGAAGCTTTCTTT	CASRRGQGHTEAFF
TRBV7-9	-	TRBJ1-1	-	TGTGCCAGCAGCCCCCGGGACCTAGGGTATGGCACTGAAGCTTTCTTT	CASSPRDLGYGTEAFF
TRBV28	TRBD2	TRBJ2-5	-	TGTGCCAGCAGTTCCATGACTAGCACCCAAGAGACCCAGTACTTC	CASSSMTSTQETQYF
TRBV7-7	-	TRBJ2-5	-	TGTGCTAGCAGCTTAGAGGCCCTAGCCCAAGAGACCCAGTACTTC	CASSLEALAQETQYF
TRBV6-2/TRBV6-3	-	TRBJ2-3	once	TGTGCCAGCAGTTACGGACCACCTCCGGATACGCAGTATTTT	CASSYGPPPDTQYF
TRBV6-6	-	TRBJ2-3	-	TGTGCCAGCACGGGCAGGGGTGCGGATACGCAGTATTTT	CASTGRGADTQYF
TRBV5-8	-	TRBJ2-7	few	TGTGCCAGCAGCTTGGGGAACAGGGTCGGCGACGAGCAGTACTTC	CASSLGNRVGDEQYF